Listed here are 29 T cell receptor beta chains from one sample, sequenced in a study of blood T cell repertoires in COVID-19. Repertoires were generated with immunoSEQ multiplex PCR, while TCRdb's copy carries only in-frame clones and drops some. The table lists roughly 120,000 clones, roughly 88% of them singletons, with approximately 5% in the top ten. The sample comprised peripheral blood. The source of these receptors is a human donor in a cohort sampled during active COVID-19.

The rearrangement uses TRBV11-3 and TRBJ2-1; 8 bases line up with TRBD2. The trim removed 5 bases at V and 4 bases at J, leaving 10 bases unmatched. Per germline, CDR1 SGHNT and CDR2 YENEEA. The CDR3 is 16 amino acids. The CDR3 region has the DNA TGTGCCAGCAGCCCCGGGAAGGCGGGAGGATACAATGAGCAGTTCTTC. It translates to CASSPGKAGGYNEQFF.

The rearrangement joins TRBV28 to TRBJ1-2, with TRBD1 as a possible D gene (6 bases). Trimming took 8 bases from V and 6 from J, leaving 19 bases between them. The CDR3 extends over 14 amino acids. Germline V gene sequence: CDR1 MDHEN, CDR2 SYDVKM. Written as DNA, the CDR3 is TGTGCCAGCCTCCCCACGGGGGGCGCCCATGGCTACACCTTC. The encoded protein is CASLPTGGAHGYTF.

The sample holds one count of this clone. V usage is TRBV7-6 and J usage is TRBJ2-1; no reliable D call. CDR1 is SGHVS, CDR2 FNYEAQ, per germline. This CDR3 contains 15 residues. V was trimmed by 1 base and J by 6 bases, leaving 13 bases between them. The CDR3 sequence: CASSLVGLVGNEQFF. The CDR3 DNA is TGTGCCAGCAGCTTAGTAGGTCTAGTTGGCAATGAGCAGTTCTTC.

The CDR3 loop reads CASRRTGGGGYTF. CDR3 in DNA: TGTGCCAGTAGGAGGACAGGGGGAGGGGGCTACACCTTC. The chain carries TRBV19 and TRBJ1-2, with 10 bases lining up with TRBD1. V lost 6 bases and J lost 8; bases outside the gene matches: 6. This CDR3 comprises 13 residues. The germline V gene has CDR1 LNHDA and CDR2 SQIVND (reference sequence).

V and J are TRBV3-1 (or the pseudogene TRBV3-2) and TRBJ2-1; 7 bases are shared with TRBD2. Trimming took 4 bases from V and 0 from J; bases not matched to a gene: 6. CDR3 length: 16 amino acids. Germline CDR1 reads LGHDT; CDR2 reads YNNKEL (reference sequence). The CDR3, as DNA: TGTGCCAGCAGCCTCCGCGGGAGACCCTCCTACAATGAGCAGTTCTTC. This gives the protein CASSLRGRPSYNEQFF.

The chain employs TRBV4-1 and TRBJ2-1; D might be TRBD2 (5 bases). The CDR3 consists of 15 residues. V was cut by 4 bases and J by 7 bases, with 17 bases left in between. Germline CDR1 MGHRA, CDR2 YSYEKL. This CDR3 is CASSLYPTGLNEQFF. DNA of the CDR3: TGCGCCAGCAGCCTTTACCCAACGGGGTTAAATGAGCAGTTCTTC.

The chain carries TRBV5-4 and TRBJ2-5, with D perhaps TRBD1 (6 bases). In germline, CDR1 is SGHNT, CDR2 YYREEE (reference sequence). The V and J ends lost 0 bases and 5 bases respectively, with 14 bases between them. CDR3 length equals 15 residues. The CDR3 loop is CASSLGRGPGETQYF. DNA of the CDR3: TGTGCCAGCAGCTTGGGCAGGGGACCTGGGGAGACCCAGTACTTC.

V gene TRBV7-9 combines with J gene TRBJ2-7, with 7 bases identical to TRBD1. From germline, CDR1 is SEHNR and CDR2 FQNEAQ (reference sequence). V dropped 3 bases and J dropped 3; count of bases not matched to a gene: 11. This CDR3 region has 16 residues. DNA of the CDR3: TGTGCCAGCAGCTTTTATGCAGGGGGACCAGACTACGAGCAGTACTTC. The encoded protein is CASSFYAGGPDYEQYF.

The rearrangement links TRBV6-2 or TRBV6-3 to TRBJ2-7, with TRBD2 matching over 12 bases. The trim removed 6 bases at V and 3 bases at J, leaving 6 bases unmatched. CDR3 length: 15 amino acids. The germline CDR1 and CDR2 sequences are MNHEY and SVGEGT. Written as DNA, the CDR3 is TGTGCCAGCAGCCAAGGGACTAGCGGGTACTACGAGCAGTACTTC. It translates to CASSQGTSGYYEQYF.

This chain joins TRBV27 and TRBJ1-5; D possibly corresponds to TRBD1 (5 bases). Trimming left V 5 bases short and J 4 bases short, with 9 bases between. This CDR3 is built from 13 residues. Germline assignment: CDR1 MNHEY and CDR2 SMNVEV (reference sequence). DNA of the CDR3: TGTGCCAGCAGTCAGGACAATAATCAGCCCCAGCATTTT. Translating it yields CASSQDNNQPQHF.

V usage is TRBV7-8 and J usage is TRBJ2-3; TRBD2 aligns across 9 bases. J was trimmed by 2 bases and V by 5 bases; bases with no gene match: 14. The CDR3 is 18 residues long. Germline CDR1 and CDR2: SGHVS and FQNEAQ. Here the CDR3 reads CASSGRQLAGSPTDTQYF. The DNA of the CDR3 is TGTGCCAGCAGCGGGCGACAGCTAGCGGGATCCCCCACAGATACGCAGTATTTT. Supplemented by reference TRBV7-8 and TRBJ2-3, the full variable domain reads GAGVSQSPRYKVAKRGQDVALRCDPISGHVSLFWYQQALGQGPEFLTYFQNEAQLDKSGLPSDRFFAERPEGSVSTLKIQRTQQEDSAVYLCASSGRQLAGSPTDTQYFGPGTRLTVL.

CDR3 amino acids: CASSSSGTTSTDTQYF. The CDR3 region has the DNA TGTGCCAGCAGCTCTTCGGGGACTACAAGCACAGATACGCAGTATTTT. V usage is TRBV7-9 and J usage is TRBJ2-3, with 7 positions matching TRBD2. After removal of 4 bases from V and 0 bases from J, the junction contained 7 bases not matched to a gene. The CDR3 has 16 amino acids. Germline assignment: CDR1 SEHNR and CDR2 FQNEAQ (reference sequence). The variable domain in full, with the rest retrieved from reference TRBV7-9 and TRBJ2-3, is DTGVSQNPRHKITKRGQNVTFRCDPISEHNRLYWYRQTLGQGPEFLTYFQNEAQLEKSRLLSDRFSAERPKGSFSTLEIQRTEQGDSAMYLCASSSSGTTSTDTQYFGPGTRLTVL.

This chain links TRBV5-8 with TRBJ2-3, with no clear D. The length of the CDR3 is 13 residues. CDR1 is SGHTS, CDR2 YDEGEE, per germline. V was pared by 2 bases and J by 3 bases, with 7 bases between. The CDR3 here is CASSFHQTDTQYF. DNA of the CDR3: TGTGCCAGCAGCTTTCACCAGACAGATACGCAGTATTTT. Based on the CDR3 plus reference TRBV5-8 and TRBJ2-3, the full variable domain is EAGVTQSPTHLIKTRGQQATLRCSPISGHTSVYWYQQALGLGLQFLLWYDEGEERNRGNFPPRFSGRQFPNYSSELNVNALELEDSALYLCASSFHQTDTQYFGPGTRLTVL.

This sequence joins TRBV5-6 and TRBJ2-4, with a possible D match to TRBD1 (6 bases). This CDR3 contains 15 residues. Germline CDR1 SGHDT, CDR2 YYEEEE. With 4 bases removed from V and 0 bases from J, the gap between germline ends came to 11 bases. The CDR3 region has the DNA TGTGCCAGCAGCCCCAGGGGCATAGCCAAAAACATTCAGTACTTC. Protein sequence: CASSPRGIAKNIQYF.

This clone has a count of ten or more. The rearrangement uses TRBV5-6 and TRBJ1-6, with TRBD1 matching 10 bases. Germline-derived CDR1 and CDR2 are SGHDT and YYEEEE. J lost 7 bases, V lost 4 bases, and 5 bases had no gene match. The CDR3 is made up of 15 amino acids. The CDR3 DNA follows: TGTGCCAGCAGCGTACCGGGACAGGGGAATTCACCCCTCCACTTT. Translated, it gives CASSVPGQGNSPLHF.

A remark on this clone: This same CDR3 is encoded by further DNA sequences in the sample. This chain joins TRBV27 and TRBJ1-1; D not resolved. CDR3 size: 13 residues. Trimming stripped 3 bases from V and 2 bases from J, with 7 bases between. Germline CDR1 is MNHEY and CDR2 is SMNVEV (reference sequence). CDR3 region: CASSFRGNTEAFF. CDR3 DNA: TGTGCCAGCAGTTTTCGAGGAAACACTGAAGCTTTCTTT.

The chain employs TRBV28 and TRBJ1-3, with D possibly being TRBD1 (6 bases). Per germline, CDR1 MDHEN and CDR2 SYDVKM. Trimming removed 5 bases from V and 0 bases from J, with 17 bases in between. The CDR3 has 17 amino acids. CDR3 amino acids: CASSPSTGQFSGNTIYF. The CDR3 DNA follows: TGTGCCAGCAGTCCATCGACAGGCCAATTCTCTGGAAACACCATATATTTT.

This clone was picked up a small number of times. This chain connects TRBV30 to TRBJ2-2, with TRBD2 matching 7 bases. Trimming took 1 base from V and 2 from J; bases not matched to a gene: 4. From germline, CDR1 is GTSNPN and CDR2 SVGIG (reference sequence). The CDR3 sequence is 15 residues long. CDR3 bases: TGTGCCTGGAGTGGGACTAGAACAAACACCGGGGAGCTGTTTTTT. It specifies CAWSGTRTNTGELFF.

The chain joins TRBV6-6 to TRBJ1-5; D is perhaps TRBD1 (5 bases). The germline V gene encodes CDR1 MNHNY and CDR2 SVGAGI (reference sequence). V was trimmed by 0 bases and J by 7 bases, leaving 13 bases between them. The CDR3 extends over 15 amino acids. This CDR3 reads CASSYSARGGQPQHF. In DNA form, the CDR3 reads TGTGCCAGCAGTTACTCGGCTAGGGGAGGACAGCCCCAGCATTTT.

This clone came up a few times. The chain combines TRBV6-4 with TRBJ1-5; no definite D call. V lost 8 bases and J 5 bases, leaving 7 bases between the germline ends. The CDR3 covers 11 residues. CDR1 MRHNA and CDR2 SNTAGT come from the germline V gene. The DNA of the CDR3 is TGTGCCAGCCCAGGTCATCAGCCCCAGCATTTT. This encodes CASPGHQPQHF.

V usage is TRBV7-2 and J usage is TRBJ2-3; 10 nucleotides line up with TRBD2. V lost 6 bases, J lost 7 bases, and 10 bases stayed unmatched. The CDR3 has 15 amino acids. Germline loops: CDR1 SGHTA, CDR2 FQGNSA. The CDR3 coding sequence is TGTGCCAGCAGACTAGCGGGAACTAATAGTCATACGCAGTATTTT. Protein: CASRLAGTNSHTQYF.

This clone was seen only once. V gene TRBV19 combines with J gene TRBJ2-1; TRBD2 might be the D (5 bases). The CDR3 is made up of 13 amino acids. The ends were cut back, 8 bases at V and 7 bases at J, with 15 bases in the middle. CDR1 is LNHDA, CDR2 SQIVND, per germline (reference sequence). CDR3 in DNA: TGTGCCAGTCTTCTTCTAGGGAGTAATGAGCAGTTCTTC. Protein: CASLLLGSNEQFF.

The sample holds a few counts of this clone. This chain connects TRBV7-9 to TRBJ2-7; 8 nucleotides match TRBD1. Germline assignment: CDR1 SEHNR and CDR2 FQNEAQ (reference sequence). This CDR3 comprises 14 residues. Unmatched junction bases numbered 5, after V lost 3 bases and J lost 4 bases. CDR3 in amino acids: CASSLGQEVYEQYF. The CDR3 DNA reads as TGTGCCAGCAGCTTGGGACAGGAGGTGTACGAGCAGTACTTC.

This chain joins TRBV6-2 or TRBV6-3 and TRBJ2-1; 11 bases are shared with TRBD2. This CDR3 contains 16 residues. The ends lost 6 bases at V and 7 bases at J; junction bases unmatched: 11. Germline values: CDR1 MNHEY, CDR2 SVGEGT. CDR3 sequence (DNA): TGTGCCAGCAGCCATGGCGTAGCGGGAGGGAATAATGAGCAGTTCTTC. Its protein is CASSHGVAGGNNEQFF.

Comment on this clone: The germline gene is not matched at one end of the junction; a read error may be the cause. The chain is built from TRBV7-7 and TRBJ2-1; a weak D match, TRBD2 (7 bases). CDR1 SSHAT and CDR2 FNYEAQ come from the germline V gene (reference sequence). The CDR3 has 16 residues. The CDR3, as DNA: TGTGCTAGCAGCTGGCGGCTAGCGGACAGTTACAATGAGCAGTTCTTC. Translated: CASSWRLADSYNEQFF.

The CDR3 DNA reads TGTGCCAGCCAGAGAAAACAGGGGGCTTCTGGGGCCAACGTCCTGACTTTC. Its protein is CASQRKQGASGANVLTF. The chain couples TRBV12-1 to TRBJ2-6; no DNA check was done on the table's D call, TRBD1. TRBV12-1 counts as a pseudogene. This CDR3 comprises 17 residues.

The chain joins TRBV6-5 to TRBJ1-2, with 7 bases identical to TRBD1. The CDR3 contains 15 residues. The germline CDR1 and CDR2 sequences are MNHEY and SVGAGI. The junction had 15 bases not matched to a gene; V was cut back by 7 bases and J by 7 bases. The CDR3 is CASTIASTGSGGYTF. The CDR3 region has the DNA TGTGCCAGCACCATAGCTTCGACAGGGAGTGGTGGCTACACCTTC.

This clone was observed a handful of times. This chain joins TRBV27 and TRBJ2-2; TRBD1 agrees at 10 bases. Germline V gives CDR1 MNHEY, CDR2 SMNVEV (reference sequence). CDR3 size: 14 residues. V lost 6 bases to trimming and J lost 3 bases; unmatched junction nucleotides: 1. The CDR3 region is CASRDRGYTGELFF. CDR3 DNA sequence: TGTGCCAGCAGGGACAGGGGGTACACCGGGGAGCTGTTTTTT.

This chain uses TRBV30 with TRBJ2-7, with a weak D call TRBD1 (5 bases). The ends were cut back, 2 bases at V and 4 bases at J, with 9 bases in the middle. The CDR3 is 12 residues long. CDR1 is GTSNPN, CDR2 SVGIG, per germline (reference sequence). CDR3 sequence: CAWSMTVYEQYF. As DNA, the CDR3 is TGTGCCTGGAGTATGACAGTATACGAGCAGTACTTC.